This is a list of T cell receptor beta chains from one sample in a study of regulatory T cells in long-lasting Graves disease. TCRdb re-derived calls from the multiplex PCR reads in MiXCR, one entry per CDR3 protein. The sample yields under 500,000 distinct CDR3 sequences, around 21% seen once. Specimen: peripheral blood mononuclear cells (PBMCs), collected when the disease was refractory, from a patient treated with antithyroid drugs. These receptor sequences come from a female donor with Graves disease. CDR3s include the opening cysteine and the closing phenylalanine or tryptophan. The order of the fields is D gene, J gene, clone size, V gene, CDR3 DNA, CDR3 protein. D genes are given only for firm matches. Some rows have no size entry. The others give once, few or many, or a class for an expanded clone.

>TRBD1|TRBJ2-1|.|TRBV28
TGTGCCAGCAGGCCGGGGGTTAGGACAGGGCTCGATGAGCAGTTCTTC
CASRPGVRTGLDEQFF
>TRBD2|TRBJ2-7|.|TRBV5-1
TGCGCCAGCAGCTTGATAGCGGGATCCGAGCAGTACTTC
CASSLIAGSEQYF
>.|TRBJ2-5|few|TRBV10-3
TGTGCCATCAGTGAGCGGGAGTTAGAGACCCAGTACTTC
CAISERELETQYF
>.|TRBJ1-2|many|TRBV7-9
TGTGCCAGCAGCTACGGGGTAGATGGCTACACCTTC
CASSYGVDGYTF
>TRBD2|TRBJ2-5|many|TRBV2
TGTGCCAGCAGCTTAGCGGGAGCCCCAGGGGAGACCCAGTACTTC
CASSLAGAPGETQYF
>.|TRBJ2-5|many|TRBV3-1
TGTGCCAGCAGCCAAGCTGGGACATACCAAGAGACCCAGTACTTC
CASSQAGTYQETQYF
>TRBD1|TRBJ2-2|few|TRBV7-2
TGTGCCAGCAGCTCCAGACAGGGGGCTACCGGGGAGCTGTTTTTT
CASSSRQGATGELFF
>.|TRBJ2-5|.|TRBV7-9
TGTGCCAGCACCCCAAGGATGACCGAGACCCAGTACTTC
CASTPRMTETQYF
>TRBD1|TRBJ1-2|few|TRBV5-1
TGCGCCAGCAGCGCAGGGACAGGGGGCGCCGGCTATGGCTACACCTTC
CASSAGTGGAGYGYTF
>.|TRBJ2-5|few|TRBV7-3
TGTGCCAGCAGCTTAAGTCCGGCGGGGCAAGAGACCCAGTACTTC
CASSLSPAGQETQYF
>.|TRBJ2-5|.|TRBV18
TGTGCCAGCTCTTTAATTGACTTGGAGACCCAGTACTTC
CASSLIDLETQYF
>.|TRBJ2-2|.|TRBV6-5
TGTGCCAGCAGTTACTCGGGCAGGGGAGATACCGGGGAGCTGTTTTTT
CASSYSGRGDTGELFF
>.|TRBJ1-1|few|TRBV11-2
TGTGCCAGCACCTCGACAGTCAGTAGTGAAGCTTTCTTT
CASTSTVSSEAFF
>.|TRBJ1-1|many|TRBV6-5
TGTGCCAGCAGTTACGACAGCTTGTGGGGTAACACTGAAGCTTTCTTT
CASSYDSLWGNTEAFF
>TRBD2|TRBJ2-7|.|TRBV20-1
TGCAGTGCGGCTACTAGCGCAAGGAGCTCCTACGAGCAGTACTTC
CSAATSARSSYEQYF
>.|TRBJ1-1|many|TRBV29-1
TGCAGCGCCCGCCGGGGCAGGGAAGGCACTGAAGCTTTCTTT
CSARRGREGTEAFF
>TRBD2|TRBJ2-5|.|TRBV6-2/TRBV6-3
TGTGCCACCGATTCGGGGGGAACCGAGACCCAGTACTTC
CATDSGGTETQYF
>.|TRBJ1-5|few|TRBV3-1
TGTGCCAGCAGCCAAGCGGGCCCGAATCAGCCCCAGCATTTT
CASSQAGPNQPQHF
>TRBD1|TRBJ2-7|.|TRBV6-2/TRBV6-3
TGTGCCAGCAGTCACGCCGGGACAGGGAAATACGAGCAGTACTTC
CASSHAGTGKYEQYF
>TRBD1|TRBJ1-2|.|TRBV5-5
TGTGCCAGCAGCTTGGGAGCTGGACAGGGGGGGAACTATGGCTACACCTTC
CASSLGAGQGGNYGYTF
>TRBD1|TRBJ2-7|.|TRBV6-5
TGTGCCAGCAGTTTATACAGGGGACCTTCCTGCGAGCAGTACTTC
CASSLYRGPSCEQYF
>TRBD2|TRBJ2-1|.|TRBV5-1
TGCGCCAGCAGCTTGGCGGGGACTAGCGCTACTAATGAGCAGTTCTTC
CASSLAGTSATNEQFF
>.|TRBJ2-5|many|TRBV27
TGTGCCAGCAGTCGACGCCCCTCTCAAGAGACCCAGTACTTC
CASSRRPSQETQYF
>.|TRBJ2-3|few|TRBV7-2
TGTGCCAGCAGCTTAAACAAGCGGAGTAGCACAGATACGCAGTATTTT
CASSLNKRSSTDTQYF
>TRBD1|TRBJ2-2|many|TRBV28
TGTGCCAGCAGGAGGGACAGGGGTTTTACCGGGGAGCTGTTTTTT
CASRRDRGFTGELFF
>.|TRBJ2-7|.|TRBV14
TGTGCCAGCAGCCAGGGGTCGTTTAGCTACGAGCAGTACTTC
CASSQGSFSYEQYF
>.|TRBJ1-5|few|TRBV20-1
TGCAGTGCTAGTCGGGGAAGGGAACAGCCCCAGCATTTT
CSASRGREQPQHF
>.|TRBJ1-2|few|TRBV20-1
TGCAGTGCATGGAGGGGGAATGGCTACACCTTC
CSAWRGNGYTF
>.|TRBJ2-2|.|TRBV20-1
TGCAGTGCTATCGGTCTGCGTGGCGGGGAGCTGTTTTTT
CSAIGLRGGELFF
>.|TRBJ1-2|many|TRBV11-2
TGTGCCAGCAGCCAACTCGGGGGAAACTATGGCTACACCTTC
CASSQLGGNYGYTF
>.|TRBJ1-1|many|TRBV11-2
TGTGCCAGCAGTCATCCCCAGCGTCAGACGAACACTGAAGCTTTCTTT
CASSHPQRQTNTEAFF